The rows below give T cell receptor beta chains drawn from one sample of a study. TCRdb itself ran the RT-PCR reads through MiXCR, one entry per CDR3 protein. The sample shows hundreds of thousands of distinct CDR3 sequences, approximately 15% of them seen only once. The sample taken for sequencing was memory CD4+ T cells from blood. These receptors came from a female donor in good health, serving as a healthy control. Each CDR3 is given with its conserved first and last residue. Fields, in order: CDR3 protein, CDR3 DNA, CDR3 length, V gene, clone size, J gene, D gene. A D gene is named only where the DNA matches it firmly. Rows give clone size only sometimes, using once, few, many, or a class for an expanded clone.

CDR3aa: CASSQEGTANTEAFF; CDR3nt: TGTGCCAGCAGCCAAGAGGGGACAGCGAACACTGAAGCTTTCTTT; len: 15; v_gene: TRBV3-1; abundance: .; j_gene: TRBJ1-1; d_gene: TRBD1
CDR3aa: CSARVGGGGNTIYF; CDR3nt: TGCAGTGCTAGGGTTGGGGGGGGAGGAAACACCATATATTTT; len: 14; v_gene: TRBV20-1; abundance: few; j_gene: TRBJ1-3; d_gene: .
CDR3aa: CASSRGGARVEAFF; CDR3nt: TGTGCCAGCTCTCGGGGGGGGGCGAGGGTAGAAGCTTTCTTT; len: 14; v_gene: TRBV12-3/TRBV12-4; abundance: .; j_gene: TRBJ1-1; d_gene: .
CDR3aa: CAISESKYYTGELFF; CDR3nt: TGTGCCATCAGTGAGTCTAAGTACTACACCGGGGAGCTGTTTTTT; len: 15; v_gene: TRBV10-3; abundance: .; j_gene: TRBJ2-2; d_gene: .
CDR3aa: CASSRLAGASSGEQFF; CDR3nt: TGTGCCAGCAGCCGCTTAGCGGGGGCCAGCAGTGGGGAGCAGTTCTTC; len: 16; v_gene: TRBV9; abundance: many; j_gene: TRBJ2-1; d_gene: TRBD2
CDR3aa: CASSPTGQSTYTF; CDR3nt: TGTGCCAGCTCACCAACTGGACAGAGCACCTACACCTTC; len: 13; v_gene: TRBV18; abundance: .; j_gene: TRBJ1-2; d_gene: .
CDR3aa: CASSRTAGYQETQYF; CDR3nt: TGTGCCAGCTCACGGACGGCGGGATACCAAGAGACCCAGTACTTC; len: 15; v_gene: TRBV18; abundance: .; j_gene: TRBJ2-5; d_gene: .
CDR3aa: CASSLDRDLYGYTF; CDR3nt: TGTGCCAGCAGCCTGGACCGGGACCTCTATGGCTACACCTTC; len: 14; v_gene: TRBV3-1; abundance: .; j_gene: TRBJ1-2; d_gene: .
CDR3aa: CATAKTGSVTGANVLTF; CDR3nt: TGTGCCACCGCCAAGACAGGGTCGGTGACTGGGGCCAACGTCCTGACTTTC; len: 17; v_gene: TRBV24-1; abundance: many; j_gene: TRBJ2-6; d_gene: TRBD1
CDR3aa: CASTWQQNPNTEAFF; CDR3nt: TGTGCCAGCACCTGGCAGCAGAACCCTAACACTGAAGCTTTCTTT; len: 15; v_gene: TRBV7-2; abundance: .; j_gene: TRBJ1-1; d_gene: .
CDR3aa: CASSNTQGAGETQYF; CDR3nt: TGTGCCAGCAGTAATACACAGGGGGCAGGAGAGACCCAGTACTTC; len: 15; v_gene: TRBV27; abundance: few; j_gene: TRBJ2-5; d_gene: TRBD1
CDR3aa: CASSSSRTGNTEAFF; CDR3nt: TGTGCCAGCAGTTCTTCTAGAACAGGGAACACTGAAGCTTTCTTT; len: 15; v_gene: TRBV12-3/TRBV12-4; abundance: few; j_gene: TRBJ1-1; d_gene: .
CDR3aa: CASSFSDRDYEQYF; CDR3nt: TGTGCCAGCAGCTTCAGCGACAGGGACTACGAGCAGTACTTC; len: 14; v_gene: TRBV7-2; abundance: .; j_gene: TRBJ2-7; d_gene: TRBD1
CDR3aa: CASTGGQGQANEKLFF; CDR3nt: TGTGCCAGCACCGGAGGACAGGGTCAGGCTAATGAAAAACTGTTTTTT; len: 16; v_gene: TRBV2; abundance: once; j_gene: TRBJ1-4; d_gene: TRBD1
CDR3aa: CSAQAGGGNNEQFF; CDR3nt: TGCAGTGCCCAAGCGGGAGGCGGGAACAATGAGCAGTTCTTC; len: 14; v_gene: TRBV20-1; abundance: many; j_gene: TRBJ2-1; d_gene: TRBD2
CDR3aa: CASSLGGLTDIQYF; CDR3nt: TGCGCCAGCAGCTTGGGTGGTTTAACGGACATTCAGTACTTC; len: 14; v_gene: TRBV5-1; abundance: .; j_gene: TRBJ2-4; d_gene: .
CDR3aa: CASSLGFGRPGETQYF; CDR3nt: TGTGCCAGCAGCTTAGGTTTCGGGAGGCCGGGAGAGACCCAGTACTTC; len: 16; v_gene: TRBV7-9; abundance: .; j_gene: TRBJ2-5; d_gene: TRBD2
CDR3aa: CATSDLTGSGNEQFF; CDR3nt: TGTGCCACCAGTGATTTGACGGGATCAGGCAATGAGCAGTTCTTC; len: 15; v_gene: TRBV24-1; abundance: .; j_gene: TRBJ2-1; d_gene: .
CDR3aa: CASSDSGTGTYEQYF; CDR3nt: TGTGCCAGCAGTGACTCCGGGACAGGGACGTACGAGCAGTACTTC; len: 15; v_gene: TRBV6-1; abundance: .; j_gene: TRBJ2-7; d_gene: TRBD1
CDR3aa: CASQGADAGNTIYF; CDR3nt: TGTGCCAGCCAGGGGGCGGATGCTGGAAACACCATATATTTT; len: 14; v_gene: TRBV6-5; abundance: many; j_gene: TRBJ1-3; d_gene: TRBD1
CDR3aa: CASTSRGPSSYNEQFF; CDR3nt: TGTGCCAGCACCTCAAGGGGTCCGAGCTCCTACAATGAGCAGTTCTTC; len: 16; v_gene: TRBV12-3/TRBV12-4; abundance: few; j_gene: TRBJ2-1; d_gene: .
CDR3aa: CASSQVRGLPNYGYTF; CDR3nt: TGTGCCAGCAGCCAAGTGCGGGGGCTTCCTAACTATGGCTACACCTTC; len: 16; v_gene: TRBV3-1; abundance: few; j_gene: TRBJ1-2; d_gene: .
CDR3aa: CASSDSIPRTMRGQGSTEAFF; CDR3nt: TGTGCCAGCAGTGATTCGATTCCCCGGACCATGCGTGGACAGGGGAGCACTGAAGCTTTCTTT; len: 21; v_gene: TRBV6-4; abundance: .; j_gene: TRBJ1-1; d_gene: TRBD1
CDR3aa: CATRGPEGSRELFF; CDR3nt: TGTGCCACCAGGGGACCGGAAGGGAGTAGGGAGCTGTTTTTT; len: 14; v_gene: TRBV24-1; abundance: many; j_gene: TRBJ2-2; d_gene: .
CDR3aa: CASSEHVGDGNQPQHF; CDR3nt: TGTGCCAGCAGCGAGCATGTAGGCGATGGCAATCAGCCCCAGCATTTT; len: 16; v_gene: TRBV4-2; abundance: .; j_gene: TRBJ1-5; d_gene: .
CDR3aa: CASSLHGGSSYEQYF; CDR3nt: TGTGCCAGCAGCTTGCATGGGGGTTCCTCCTACGAGCAGTACTTC; len: 15; v_gene: TRBV7-2; abundance: few; j_gene: TRBJ2-7; d_gene: .
CDR3aa: CAIGDSTPTTDTQYF; CDR3nt: TGTGCCATCGGCGACTCGACTCCCACGACAGATACGCAGTATTTT; len: 15; v_gene: TRBV10-3; abundance: few; j_gene: TRBJ2-3; d_gene: .
CDR3aa: CRALTHMVDTQYF; CDR3nt: TGCAGGGCGTTGACCCACATGGTAGATACGCAGTATTTT; len: 13; v_gene: TRBV20-1; abundance: few; j_gene: TRBJ2-3; d_gene: .
CDR3aa: CASSRGTSRGQTQYF; CDR3nt: TGTGCCAGCAGCCGAGGGACTAGCCGGGGGCAGACCCAGTACTTC; len: 15; v_gene: TRBV14; abundance: few; j_gene: TRBJ2-5; d_gene: TRBD2
CDR3aa: CASSFLSSVTQYF; CDR3nt: TGTGCCAGCAGCTTCCTCTCCTCCGTTACGCAGTATTTT; len: 13; v_gene: TRBV11-2; abundance: .; j_gene: TRBJ2-3; d_gene: .
CDR3aa: CASSQGGNYGYTF; CDR3nt: TGTGCCAGCAGCCAAGGAGGAAACTATGGCTACACCTTC; len: 13; v_gene: TRBV7-6; abundance: few; j_gene: TRBJ1-2; d_gene: .